The clone carrying this TCR beta chain appeared a few times. Authors' methods: Reference gene primer amplification in the assay estimated nucleated cell counts. Sequencing was performed with immunoSEQ multiplex PCR; in TCRdb, only in-frame clones are kept and a portion is missing. The V and J calls and the clone size are those of that table, but D and trimming were determined from the DNA. This sample has under 300,000 clones, with 80% to 85% found just once. The data belong to a study of blood T cell repertoires in COVID-19. At the level of the study: Sources were T cells, B-cell-depleted T cells, or PBMCs; the material itself was cDNA or gDNA.

The participants were between 18 and 89 years old and came from about two dozen US areas. Sequencing used PBMCs or T cells enriched from blood (not recorded which). This sequence originates from a man aged 50-60 years who had recovered from COVID-19.

The CDR3 protein is CASSYPEGNSPLHF. CDR3 DNA: TGTGCCAGCAGTTATCCGGAGGGAAATTCACCCCTCCACTTT. The chain couples TRBV6-6 to TRBJ1-6; D not certain. CDR3 length: 14 amino acids. Trimming took 3 bases from V and 7 from J, leaving 10 bases between them. Per the germline V gene, CDR1 is MNHNY and CDR2 is SVGAGI (reference sequence).